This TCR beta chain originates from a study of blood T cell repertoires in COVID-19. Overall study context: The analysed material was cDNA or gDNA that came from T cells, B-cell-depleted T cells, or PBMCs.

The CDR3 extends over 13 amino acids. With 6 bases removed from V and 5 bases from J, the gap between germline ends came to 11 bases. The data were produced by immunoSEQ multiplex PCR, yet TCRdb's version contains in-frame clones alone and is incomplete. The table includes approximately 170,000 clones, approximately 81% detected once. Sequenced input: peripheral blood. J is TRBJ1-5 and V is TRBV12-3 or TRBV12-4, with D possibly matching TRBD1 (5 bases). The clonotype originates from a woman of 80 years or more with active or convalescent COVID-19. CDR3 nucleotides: TGTGCCAGCAGAAACGACAGATATCAGCCCCAGCATTTT. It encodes CASRNDRYQPQHF.